This entry concerns a single T cell receptor (beta chain). CDR3 size: 18 residues. With 0 bases clipped from V and 3 bases from J, the junction kept 9 bases outside the gene matches. From germline, CDR1 is ENHRY and CDR2 SYGVKD. Per the study methods: Amplifying reference gene primers gave estimates of nucleated cell counts. The assay was immunoSEQ multiplex PCR, and TCRdb's table has in-frame clones only and misses some. That table gives V, J and clone size, and the DNA gave D and trimming. The repertoire consists of nearly 200,000 clones, with around nine tenths occurring once and the leading ten covering roughly 6.2%. These data are taken from a study of blood T cell repertoires in COVID-19. The wider study: Samples taken during acute and convalescent COVID-19 were collected in the United States, Italy and Spain.

The chain has TRBV10-3 and TRBJ1-5; 9 bases are a match to TRBD1. The specimen sequenced was peripheral blood. The sequence was collected from a middle-aged woman who had recovered from COVID-19. CDR3 in DNA: TGTGCCATCAGTGAGTCTCCCCTTGGACAGGGGAACAATCAGCCCCAGCATTTT. Its translation is CAISESPLGQGNNQPQHF.